A single sample gave rise to the 17 T cell receptor beta chains below, sequenced in a study of shared clonotypes between healthy human individuals. Sequencing was performed with immunoSEQ multiplex PCR; in TCRdb, only in-frame clones are kept and a portion is missing. The table records some 2,000,000 clones, roughly 94% of them present only once. Input material: naive CD4+ T cells sorted from blood. The subset here: CD45RA+ positively selected. The receptors were sampled from a man aged 18 to 30 in good health.

The chain uses TRBV4-3 and TRBJ2-2; D unresolved. CDR3 length: 13 residues. The germline V and J ends were trimmed by 4 bases and 1 base, with 4 bases remaining between them. The germline V gene encodes CDR1 LGHNA and CDR2 YSLEER. The CDR3 loop is CASSPVNTGELFF. The CDR3 region has the DNA TGCGCCAGCAGCCCCGTGAACACCGGGGAGCTGTTTTTT.

Remarks on this clone: A much larger clone sits a single nucleotide away, making a read error possible. The sample has other DNA sequences that encode this CDR3 too. The chain carries TRBV7-3 and TRBJ2-2; maybe TRBD2 (5 bases). With 2 bases removed from V and 4 bases from J, the gap between germline ends came to 5 bases. Germline values: CDR1 SGHTA, CDR2 FQGTGA. The CDR3 contains 13 residues. CDR3 in amino acids: CASSLGGTGELFF. CDR3 nucleotide sequence: TGTGCCAGCAGCTTAGGAGGCACCGGGGAGCTGTTTTTT.

Regarding this clone: This may come from a read error, since a much larger clone is one base off. Other DNA sequences in this sample translate to the same CDR3. J is TRBJ1-1 and V is TRBV29-1, with 7 bases lining up with TRBD1. Germline lookup yields CDR1 SQVTM and CDR2 ANQGSEA. The CDR3 is 11 amino acids. Trimming took 3 bases from V and 11 from J; bases not matched to a gene: 6. CDR3 bases: TGCAGCGTTGAGAGGGGGCGTGAGGCTTTCTTT. This encodes CSVERGREAFF.

This chain joins TRBV18 and TRBJ1-1; tentative D call: TRBD1 (5 bases). Germline V gene lookup returns CDR1 KGHSH and CDR2 LQKENI. Trimming pared 2 bases from V and 1 base from J, leaving 8 bases between. The CDR3 extends over 14 amino acids. In DNA form, the CDR3 reads TGTGCCAGCTCACCAATAAGGGGGAACACTGAAGCTTTCTTT. Residues: CASSPIRGNTEAFF.

This chain joins TRBV27 and TRBJ1-3, with 9 positions matching TRBD1. Germline assignment: CDR1 MNHEY and CDR2 SMNVEV (reference sequence). The CDR3 has 17 residues. The ends lost 1 base at V and 5 bases at J; junction bases unmatched: 9. CDR3 bases: TGTGCCAGCAGTTTATATCGGACAGGGGTGGGAAGAAACACCATATATTTT. Protein product: CASSLYRTGVGRNTIYF.

This chain links TRBV27 with TRBJ2-1; 7 bases are shared with TRBD1. Germline values: CDR1 MNHEY, CDR2 SMNVEV (reference sequence). The CDR3 has 15 residues. V was clipped by 2 bases and J by 10 bases; unmatched bases: 11. Here the CDR3 DNA reads TGTGCCAGCAGTTTAAAGACAGGGTCGATACGGGAGCAGTTCTTC. It yields the protein CASSLKTGSIREQFF.

This sequence joins TRBV6-6 and TRBJ1-3; no definite D call. The CDR3 sequence is 12 residues long. V was shortened by 5 bases and J by 4 bases, with 6 bases between the two germline ends. Germline-derived CDR1 and CDR2 are MNHNY and SVGAGI (reference sequence). CDR3 loop: CASSTQGNTIYF. CDR3 nucleotide sequence: TGTGCCAGCAGTACCCAGGGAAACACCATATATTTT.

V usage is TRBV11-2 and J usage is TRBJ1-2, with TRBD1 as a possible D gene (6 bases). CDR1 is SGHAT and CDR2 is FQNNGV in the germline V gene. The CDR3 contains 14 residues. The germline V and J ends were trimmed by 4 bases and 4 bases, with 13 bases remaining between them. In DNA form, the CDR3 reads TGTGCCAGCAGCTCAGACAGGTTGGGCTATGGCTACACCTTC. The encoded protein is CASSSDRLGYGYTF.

The chain employs TRBV7-2 and TRBJ2-5; 9 bases are shared with TRBD2. Germline lookup yields CDR1 SGHTA and CDR2 FQGNSA. V shed 0 bases, J shed 4 bases, and the junction held 6 bases outside the gene matches. This CDR3 has 16 residues. The CDR3 protein is CASSLAGGRAPETQYF. The CDR3 nucleotides read TGTGCCAGCAGCTTAGCTGGCGGGAGGGCCCCAGAGACCCAGTACTTC.

Remarks on this clone: A much more abundant neighbour one base away suggests this may be a read error. Other DNA sequences in this sample translate to the same CDR3. The V and J genes are TRBV18 and TRBJ2-2; D is unclear. The CDR3 length is 11 residues. Germline lookup yields CDR1 KGHSH and CDR2 LQKENI. Trimming removed 4 bases at V and 5 bases at J, with 2 bases between. CDR3 bases: TGTGCCAGCTCACTGACCGGGGAGCTGTTTTTT. It translates to CASSLTGELFF.

Regarding this clone: Germline is not matched at one junction end, which may reflect a read error. This CDR3 is also generated by other DNA sequences in the sample. The V call is TRBV30, the J call TRBJ1-1, with unresolved D. The length of the CDR3 is 17 residues. The germline V gene encodes CDR1 GTSNPN and CDR2 SVGIG (reference sequence). CDR3 sequence reads: CAWSPRSYTLMNTEAFF. Written as DNA, the CDR3 is TGTGCCTGGAGTCCAAGATCCTACACGTTGATGAACACTGAAGCCTTCTTT.

The count of this clone is one. The DNA of the CDR3 is TGTGCCAGCAGCGTACATGATGGGGAGGTTATGCAGTTCTTC. It yields the protein CASSVHDGEVMQFF. The chain employs TRBV9 and TRBJ2-1, with D possibly TRBD2 on 6 matching bases. Germline V gives CDR1 SGDLS, CDR2 YYNGEE. The CDR3 has 14 residues. The V end was cut by 1 base, the J end by 12 bases, with 17 bases between.

This clone was picked up many times. This rearrangement joins TRBV5-1 to TRBJ2-1, with D perhaps TRBD1 or TRBD2 (5 bases each). V was pared by 4 bases and J by 5 bases, with 16 bases between. Germline V gives CDR1 SGHRS, CDR2 YFSETQ. The CDR3 spans 15 residues. CDR3 DNA: TGCGCCAGCAGCGTATCCGGGACGACCAACAATGAGCAGTTCTTC. Protein: CASSVSGTTNNEQFF.

The chain couples TRBV27 to TRBJ1-1, with 7 bases fitting TRBD1. With V trimmed by 7 bases and J by 0 bases, 5 bases remained unmatched. Germline CDR1 reads MNHEY; CDR2 reads SMNVEV (reference sequence). This CDR3 has 14 residues. CDR3 loop: CASKTGLMNTEAFF. CDR3 DNA sequence: TGTGCCAGCAAGACAGGGCTCATGAACACTGAAGCTTTCTTT.

This chain uses TRBV5-1 with TRBJ2-3; 14 bases line up with TRBD2. CDR1 is SGHRS and CDR2 is YFSETQ in the germline V gene. V lost 1 base, J lost 1 base, and 8 bases stayed unmatched. The CDR3 spans 19 residues. The CDR3 sequence is CASSLRLAGGRSGTDTQYF. Written as DNA, the CDR3 is TGCGCCAGCAGCTTGAGACTAGCGGGGGGGCGGTCTGGCACAGATACGCAGTATTTT.

Notes on this clone: Other DNA sequences from this sample encode an identical CDR3 as well. The chain uses TRBV5-1 and TRBJ2-7, with TRBD1 matching over 10 bases. Germline V lookup: CDR1 SGHRS, CDR2 YFSETQ. This CDR3 has 14 residues. V shed 3 bases and J 3 bases; nucleotides not matched to a gene: 3. CDR3 amino acids: CASSSGQGDYEQYF. CDR3 nucleotides: TGCGCCAGCAGCTCCGGACAGGGGGACTACGAGCAGTACTTC.

The chain employs TRBV28 and TRBJ1-2, with D uncertain. Trimming took off 4 bases at V and 4 bases at J, with 16 bases between the two ends. CDR3 length: 15 amino acids. CDR1 and CDR2 (germline): MDHEN, SYDVKM. The CDR3 reads CASSWREPAFYGYTF. The CDR3 DNA is TGTGCCAGCAGTTGGCGGGAGCCGGCCTTCTATGGCTACACCTTC.